These 2 T cell receptor beta chains originate from one sample sequenced in a study of blood T cell repertoires in COVID-19. TCRdb's table, derived via immunoSEQ multiplex PCR, lists solely in-frame clones and lacks some. The table lists a few hundred thousand clones, around 88% of them singletons. The specimen sequenced was PBMCs or T cells enriched from blood (not recorded which). The receptor set was obtained from a middle-aged man who had recovered from COVID-19.

J is TRBJ2-3 and V is TRBV11-3; 10 bases agree with TRBD2. The CDR3 runs to 14 residues. CDR1 SGHNT and CDR2 YENEEA come from the germline V gene. V lost 3 bases, J lost 5 bases, and 2 bases stayed unmatched. Here the CDR3 reads CASSLRLAGDTQYF. In DNA, the CDR3 is TGTGCCAGCAGCTTGAGACTAGCGGGAGATACGCAGTATTTT.

V usage is TRBV9 and J usage is TRBJ2-6; unclear D gene. Germline V gene sequence: CDR1 SGDLS, CDR2 YYNGEE. The CDR3 has 16 amino acids. Trimming shortened V by 0 bases and J by 0 bases, and 7 bases separated the two germline ends. Here the CDR3 reads CASSVEQSSGANVLTF. The DNA for the CDR3 is TGTGCCAGCAGCGTAGAACAGTCCTCTGGGGCCAACGTCCTGACTTTC.